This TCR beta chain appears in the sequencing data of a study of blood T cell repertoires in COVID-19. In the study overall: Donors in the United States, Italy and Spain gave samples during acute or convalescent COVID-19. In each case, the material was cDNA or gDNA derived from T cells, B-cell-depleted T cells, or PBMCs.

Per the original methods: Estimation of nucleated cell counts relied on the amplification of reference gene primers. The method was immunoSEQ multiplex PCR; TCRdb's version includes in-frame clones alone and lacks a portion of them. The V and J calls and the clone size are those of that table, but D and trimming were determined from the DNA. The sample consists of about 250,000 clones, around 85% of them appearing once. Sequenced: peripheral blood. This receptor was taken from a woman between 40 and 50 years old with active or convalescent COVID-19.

The CDR3 reads CASRMDSQETQYF. CDR3 coding DNA: TGTGCCAGCAGAATGGACAGCCAAGAGACCCAGTACTTC. The genes are TRBV28 and TRBJ2-5; D perhaps matches TRBD1 (6 bases). CDR1 MDHEN and CDR2 SYDVKM come from the germline V gene. The CDR3 runs to 13 residues. Trimming stripped 6 bases from V and 1 base from J, with 9 bases between.